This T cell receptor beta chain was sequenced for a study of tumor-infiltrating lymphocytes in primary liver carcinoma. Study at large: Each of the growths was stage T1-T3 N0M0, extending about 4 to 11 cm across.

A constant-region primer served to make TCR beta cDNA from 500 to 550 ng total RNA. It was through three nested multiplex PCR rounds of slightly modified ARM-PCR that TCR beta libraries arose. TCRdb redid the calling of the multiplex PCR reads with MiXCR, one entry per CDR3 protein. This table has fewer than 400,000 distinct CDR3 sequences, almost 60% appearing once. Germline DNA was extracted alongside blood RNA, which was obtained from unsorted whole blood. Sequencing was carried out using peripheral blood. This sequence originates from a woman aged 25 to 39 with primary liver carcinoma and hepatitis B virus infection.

The CDR3, as DNA: TGTGCCAGCAGTTCCCTCCTGACAGGTACGAGGACCCAGTACTTC. Amino acids: CASSSLLTGTRTQYF. The rearrangement joins TRBV6-2 or TRBV6-3 to TRBJ2-5, with D perhaps matching TRBD1 (6 bases). CDR3 length: 15 residues. V dropped 4 bases and J dropped 7 bases, with 19 bases sitting between them. CDR1 is MNHEY, CDR2 SVGEGT, per germline.